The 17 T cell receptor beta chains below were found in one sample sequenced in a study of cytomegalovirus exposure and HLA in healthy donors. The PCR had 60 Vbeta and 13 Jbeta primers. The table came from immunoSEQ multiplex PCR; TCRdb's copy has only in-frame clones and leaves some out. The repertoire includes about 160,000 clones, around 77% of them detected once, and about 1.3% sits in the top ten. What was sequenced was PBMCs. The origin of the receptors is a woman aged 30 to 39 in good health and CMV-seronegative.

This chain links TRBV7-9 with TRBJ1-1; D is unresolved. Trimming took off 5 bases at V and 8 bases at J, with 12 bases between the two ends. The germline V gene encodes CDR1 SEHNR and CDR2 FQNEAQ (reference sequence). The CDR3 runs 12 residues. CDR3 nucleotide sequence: TGTGCCAGCAGCCCCGGAGGGCAGGAAGCTTTCTTT. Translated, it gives CASSPGGQEAFF.

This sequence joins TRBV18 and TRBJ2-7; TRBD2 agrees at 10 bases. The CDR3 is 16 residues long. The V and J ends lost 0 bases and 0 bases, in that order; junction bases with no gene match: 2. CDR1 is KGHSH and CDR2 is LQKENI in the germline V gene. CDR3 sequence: CASSPPPSGGSYEQYF. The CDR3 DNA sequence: TGTGCCAGCTCACCACCGCCTAGCGGGGGCTCCTACGAGCAGTACTTC.

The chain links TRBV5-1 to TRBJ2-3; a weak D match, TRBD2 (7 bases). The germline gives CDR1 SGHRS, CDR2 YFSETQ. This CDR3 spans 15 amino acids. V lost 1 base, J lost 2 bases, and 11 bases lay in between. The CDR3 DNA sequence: TGCGCCAGCAGCTTGATCGGGGGGCACACAGATACGCAGTATTTT. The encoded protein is CASSLIGGHTDTQYF.

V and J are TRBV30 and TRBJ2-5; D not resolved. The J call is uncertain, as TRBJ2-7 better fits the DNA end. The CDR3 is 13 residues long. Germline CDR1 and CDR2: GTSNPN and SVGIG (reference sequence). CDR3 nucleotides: TGTGCCTGGAGTCATAATCCCCTCTACGAGCAGTACTTC. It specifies CAWSHNPLYEQYF.

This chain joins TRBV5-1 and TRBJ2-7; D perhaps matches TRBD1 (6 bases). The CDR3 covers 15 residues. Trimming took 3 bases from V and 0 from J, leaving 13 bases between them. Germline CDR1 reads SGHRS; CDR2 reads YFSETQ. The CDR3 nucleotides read TGCGCCAGCAGCTCAACAGGGACGAGCTCCTACGAGCAGTACTTC. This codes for CASSSTGTSSYEQYF.

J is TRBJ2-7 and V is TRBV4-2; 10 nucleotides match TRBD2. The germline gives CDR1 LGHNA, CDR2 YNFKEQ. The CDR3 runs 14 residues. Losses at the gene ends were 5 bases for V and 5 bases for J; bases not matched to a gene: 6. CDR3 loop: CASSSPAGGNEQYF. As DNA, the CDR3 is TGTGCCAGCAGCAGCCCAGCGGGGGGGAACGAGCAGTACTTC.

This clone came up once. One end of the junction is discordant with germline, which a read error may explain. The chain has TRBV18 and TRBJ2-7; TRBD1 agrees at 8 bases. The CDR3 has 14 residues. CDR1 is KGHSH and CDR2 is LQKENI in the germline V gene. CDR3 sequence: CASSQGQGSFEQYF. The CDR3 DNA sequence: TGTGCCAGCTCACAAGGACAGGGATCCTTCGAGCAGTACTTC.

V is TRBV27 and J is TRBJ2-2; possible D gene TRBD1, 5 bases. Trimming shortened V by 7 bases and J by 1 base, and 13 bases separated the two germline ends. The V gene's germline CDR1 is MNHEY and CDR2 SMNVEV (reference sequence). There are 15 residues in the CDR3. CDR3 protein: CASTDNQGNTGELFF. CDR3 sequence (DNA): TGTGCCAGCACCGATAACCAGGGGAACACCGGGGAGCTGTTTTTT.

CDR3 amino acids: CASKAGGIGEQYF. The CDR3 coding sequence is TGTGCCAGCAAGGCCGGGGGAATTGGCGAGCAGTACTTC. The V gene is TRBV5-6, the J gene TRBJ2-7, with D tentatively TRBD2 (6 bases). This CDR3 contains 13 residues. CDR1 is SGHDT and CDR2 is YYEEEE in the germline V gene. Trimming cost V 6 bases and J 6 bases, with 16 bases left between them.

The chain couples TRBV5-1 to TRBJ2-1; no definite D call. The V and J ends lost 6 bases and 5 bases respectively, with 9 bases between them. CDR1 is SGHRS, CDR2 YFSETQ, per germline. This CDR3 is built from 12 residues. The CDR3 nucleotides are TGCGCCAGCAATACTATCGACAATGAGCAGTTCTTC. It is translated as CASNTIDNEQFF.

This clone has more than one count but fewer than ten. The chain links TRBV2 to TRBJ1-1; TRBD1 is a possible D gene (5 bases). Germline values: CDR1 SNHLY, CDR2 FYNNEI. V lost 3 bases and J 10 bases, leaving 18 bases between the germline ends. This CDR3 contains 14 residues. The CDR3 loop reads CASSDGVLLGRAFF. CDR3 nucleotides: TGTGCCAGCAGTGATGGGGTACTACTGGGGCGAGCTTTCTTT.

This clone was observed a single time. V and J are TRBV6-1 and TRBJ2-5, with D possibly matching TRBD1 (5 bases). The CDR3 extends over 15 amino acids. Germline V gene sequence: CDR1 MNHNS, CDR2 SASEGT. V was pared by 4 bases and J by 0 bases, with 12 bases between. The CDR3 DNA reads TGTGCCAGCAGTGGGACACAGGACCACCAAGAGACCCAGTACTTC. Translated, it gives CASSGTQDHQETQYF.

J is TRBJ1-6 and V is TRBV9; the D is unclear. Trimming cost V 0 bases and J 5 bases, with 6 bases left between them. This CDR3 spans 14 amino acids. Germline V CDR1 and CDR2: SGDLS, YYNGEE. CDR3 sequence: CASSVASDNSPLHF. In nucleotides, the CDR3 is TGTGCCAGCAGCGTAGCTTCAGATAATTCACCCCTCCACTTT.

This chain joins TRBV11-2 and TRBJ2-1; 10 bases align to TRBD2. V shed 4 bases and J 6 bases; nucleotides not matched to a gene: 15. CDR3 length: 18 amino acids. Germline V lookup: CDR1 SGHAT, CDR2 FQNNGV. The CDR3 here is CASSSGLAAYLNSNEQFF. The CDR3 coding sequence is TGTGCCAGCAGCTCAGGACTAGCGGCTTACCTCAATTCCAATGAGCAGTTCTTC.

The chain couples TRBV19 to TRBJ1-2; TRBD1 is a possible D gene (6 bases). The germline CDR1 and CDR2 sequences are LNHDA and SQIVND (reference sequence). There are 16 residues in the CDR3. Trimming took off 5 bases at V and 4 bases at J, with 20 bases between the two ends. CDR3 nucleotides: TGTGCCAGTAGTTTGTTTTCCGCAGGGGTCGGCTATGGCTACACCTTC. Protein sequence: CASSLFSAGVGYGYTF.

CDR3 DNA sequence: TGTGCCAGCAGTTTATCGGACAGGGGTGGTCCCGGGGAGCTGTTTTTT. Its protein product is CASSLSDRGGPGELFF. The chain has TRBV27 and TRBJ2-2; 9 bases match TRBD1. The length of the CDR3 is 16 residues. CDR1 is MNHEY and CDR2 is SMNVEV in the germline V gene (reference sequence). V dropped 0 bases and J dropped 6; count of bases not matched to a gene: 5.

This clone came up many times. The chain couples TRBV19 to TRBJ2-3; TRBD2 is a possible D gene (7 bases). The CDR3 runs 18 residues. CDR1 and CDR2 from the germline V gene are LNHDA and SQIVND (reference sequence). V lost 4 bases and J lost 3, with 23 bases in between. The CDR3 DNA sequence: TGTGCCAGTAGTACCTCCCGAGGGGGGGGCCCGGGGACAGATACGCAGTATTTT. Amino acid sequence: CASSTSRGGGPGTDTQYF. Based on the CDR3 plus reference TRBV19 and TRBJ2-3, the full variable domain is DGGITQSPKYLFRKEGQNVTLSCEQNLNHDAMYWYRQDPGQGLRLIYYSQIVNDFQKGDIAEGYSVSREKKESFPLTVTSAQKNPTAFYLCASSTSRGGGPGTDTQYFGPGTRLTVL.